A single sample is the source of the 30 T cell receptor beta chains below, sequenced in a study of blood T cells in healthy people across ages. For the second PCR, which ran for about 6 to 12 cycles, a sample-barcoded 5' primer and a J-beta primer mix were used. MiXCR, applied by TCRdb to the 5' RACE reads, yields one record per CDR3 protein. Of over 950,000 distinct CDR3 sequences in the sample, about 53% were seen once. The source material was blood. These receptors all stem from a woman aged 55-70 years in good health.

In this sample, this clonotype turned up a few times. This sequence joins TRBV20-1 and TRBJ2-1; D might be TRBD2 (6 bases). Trimming shortened V by 2 bases and J by 4 bases, and 27 bases separated the two germline ends. CDR3 size: 19 residues. Germline lookup yields CDR1 DFQATT and CDR2 SNEGSKA (reference sequence). CDR3: CSARTAEPKATRIYNEQFF. In nucleotides, the CDR3 is TGCAGTGCTAGAACAGCCGAACCAAAAGCGACTAGAATTTACAATGAGCAGTTCTTC.

The chain employs TRBV18 and TRBJ2-7; TRBD2 agrees at 8 bases. The CDR3 contains 14 residues. J lost 6 bases, V lost 5 bases, and 9 bases had no gene match. Germline V CDR1 and CDR2: KGHSH, LQKENI. The CDR3 DNA is TGTGCCAGCTCAGCGCCGGGACTAGGCTTCGAGCAGTACTTC. Protein product: CASSAPGLGFEQYF.

V and J are TRBV24-1 and TRBJ2-1; 13 bases map to TRBD2. J gave up 6 bases and V 2 bases, and 6 bases lay outside the gene matches. This CDR3 is 17 amino acids long. Looked up from germline, CDR1 is KGHDR and CDR2 is SFDVKD. DNA of the CDR3: TGTGCCACCAGTGATTGGAAACTAGCGGGAGGGGTCAATGAGCAGTTCTTC. Amino acid sequence: CATSDWKLAGGVNEQFF.

This clonotype was found a few times. The rearrangement links TRBV11-2 to TRBJ1-2, with a tentative D call TRBD1 (5 bases). This CDR3 comprises 13 residues. The V end lost 5 bases, the J end lost 5 bases, and 12 bases lay between the germline ends. The germline gives CDR1 SGHAT, CDR2 FQNNGV. CDR3 sequence: CASSPASGYGYTF. As DNA, the CDR3 is TGTGCCAGCAGCCCAGCCTCAGGGTATGGCTACACCTTC.

V gene TRBV10-3 combines with J gene TRBJ2-2; D not resolved. V was clipped by 0 bases and J by 4 bases, with 6 bases between them. CDR3 length: 14 residues. The V gene's germline CDR1 is ENHRY and CDR2 SYGVKD. The CDR3 here is CAISESLGTGELFF. The CDR3 coding sequence is TGTGCCATCAGTGAGTCGCTGGGCACCGGGGAGCTGTTTTTT.

V is TRBV2 and J is TRBJ2-1; TRBD2 aligns across 7 bases. Judging by the DNA end, TRBJ2-7 fits better; the J call may be wrong. The CDR3 is made up of 14 amino acids. The germline V gene encodes CDR1 SNHLY and CDR2 FYNNEI. DNA for the CDR3: TGTGCCAGCAGTCCTGCGGGAGTTACAAATGAGCAGTACTTC. Amino acid sequence: CASSPAGVTNEQYF.

The V and J genes are TRBV7-6 and TRBJ2-1; D is possibly TRBD1 (5 bases). Trimming pared 5 bases from V and 8 bases from J, leaving 22 bases between. This CDR3 is 16 amino acids long. Germline CDR1 reads SGHVS; CDR2 reads FNYEAQ. DNA for the CDR3: TGTGCCAGCAGCAGCTCAGGGCTAGAGGTGGGCTATGAGCAGTTCTTC. This translates into CASSSSGLEVGYEQFF.

CDR3 residues: CASSLVRGPNTEAFF. In nucleotides, the CDR3 is TGTGCCAGCAGCCTGGTTCGTGGGCCGAACACTGAAGCTTTCTTT. The J gene is TRBJ1-1, the V gene TRBV14, with D uncertain. The CDR3 loop spans 15 amino acids. Germline lookup yields CDR1 SGHDN and CDR2 FVKESK. With 4 bases removed from V and 1 base from J, the gap between germline ends came to 13 bases.

The gene calls are TRBV20-1 and TRBJ2-3, with D possibly matching TRBD2 (5 bases). With 6 bases removed from V and 8 bases from J, the gap between germline ends came to 27 bases. In germline, CDR1 is DFQATT, CDR2 SNEGSKA (reference sequence). The CDR3 has 16 amino acids. The CDR3 DNA is TGCAGTGCGGAAACCCCGGGATCCTCCCGCCCCGGTACGCAGTATTTT. Amino acid sequence: CSAETPGSSRPGTQYF.

The chain joins TRBV12-3 or TRBV12-4 to TRBJ2-2, with 8 bases identical to TRBD2. With V trimmed by 6 bases and J by 1 base, 4 bases remained unmatched. The CDR3 runs 15 residues. CDR3 DNA sequence: TGTGCCAGCAGGTCCAGCGGGGGGAACACCGGGGAGCTGTTTTTT. It specifies CASRSSGGNTGELFF.

This chain connects TRBV29-1 to TRBJ2-5, with 8 bases aligning to TRBD2. Germline V CDR1 and CDR2: SQVTM, ANQGSEA. The CDR3 length is 13 residues. Trimming removed 4 bases from V and 0 bases from J; junction bases left unmatched: 1. In DNA, the CDR3 is TGCAGCGTTGCGGGGGGGGACCAAGAGACCCAGTACTTC. Protein sequence: CSVAGGDQETQYF.

The V and J genes are TRBV6-5 and TRBJ1-4, with 10 bases fitting TRBD1. V shed 5 bases and J 6 bases; nucleotides not matched to a gene: 3. The CDR3 extends over 14 amino acids. Germline V gene sequence: CDR1 MNHEY, CDR2 SVGAGI. CDR3: CASSRDRGYEKLFF. The CDR3 bases are TGTGCCAGCAGTCGGGACAGGGGATATGAAAAACTGTTTTTT.

This clonotype has only a few counts. The chain has TRBV7-9 and TRBJ2-5, with D possibly matching TRBD2 (6 bases). Germline V CDR1 and CDR2: SEHNR, FQNEAQ (reference sequence). This CDR3 has 15 residues. V dropped 3 bases and J dropped 0 bases, with 11 bases sitting between them. The CDR3 sequence is CASSLRRRDQETQYF. The CDR3 DNA sequence: TGTGCCAGCAGCTTGCGTCGGAGGGACCAAGAGACCCAGTACTTC.

Of note for this clonotype: Given a much more abundant clone one base away, this may be a read error. This rearrangement joins TRBV29-1 to TRBJ2-6; D may be TRBD2 (6 bases). The CDR3 consists of 15 residues. Germline values: CDR1 SQVTM, CDR2 ANQGSEA. The CDR3 here is CSVTFGGPGTNVLTF. The DNA for the CDR3 is TGCAGCGTAACCTTCGGGGGTCCTGGGACCAACGTCCTGACTTTC.

This clonotype has just a few counts. This sequence joins TRBV20-1 and TRBJ2-6; TRBD2 agrees at 7 bases. J lost 3 bases, V lost 6 bases, and 8 bases had no gene match. The CDR3 runs 15 residues. Germline lookup yields CDR1 DFQATT and CDR2 SNEGSKA (reference sequence). CDR3 region: CSAKREGNGANVLTF. DNA for the CDR3: TGCAGTGCAAAGCGGGAAGGGAATGGGGCCAACGTCCTGACTTTC.

This clonotype was recorded a few times. The chain is built from TRBV2 and TRBJ1-5, with D maybe TRBD1 (5 bases). Germline values: CDR1 SNHLY, CDR2 FYNNEI. Trimming left V 2 bases short and J 0 bases short, with 23 bases between. This CDR3 is 20 amino acids long. The CDR3 DNA sequence: TGTGCCAGCAGTGAATGGGTGGTTACAGGCGGTTCTAATAGCAATCAGCCCCAGCATTTT. Amino acids: CASSEWVVTGGSNSNQPQHF.

The CDR3 sequence: CATSDRRVQETQYF. CDR3 sequence (DNA): TGTGCCACCAGTGATCGTCGGGTACAAGAGACCCAGTACTTC. The gene calls are TRBV24-1 and TRBJ2-5; D not certain. Germline V gene sequence: CDR1 KGHDR, CDR2 SFDVKD. CDR3 length equals 14 residues. The V gene lost 3 bases and the J gene lost 2 bases, with 9 bases spanning the gap.

The chain joins TRBV29-1 to TRBJ2-1; no clear D gene. The germline V gene has CDR1 SQVTM and CDR2 ANQGSEA. CDR3 length: 13 residues. V was clipped by 3 bases and J by 4 bases, with 10 bases between them. CDR3 sequence: CSVDKVGYNEQFF. CDR3 bases: TGCAGCGTTGATAAGGTTGGATACAATGAGCAGTTCTTC.

This clonotype was seen a handful of times. V gene TRBV27 combines with J gene TRBJ2-7; D may be TRBD2 (5 bases). Between the trimmed V and J ends, which lost 0 bases and 1 base, there was a span of 13 bases. The germline gives CDR1 MNHEY, CDR2 SMNVEV (reference sequence). CDR3 size: 16 residues. The CDR3 is CASSLSASWRSYEQYF. In nucleotides, the CDR3 is TGTGCCAGCAGTTTATCTGCTAGCTGGAGATCCTACGAGCAGTACTTC.

The V call is TRBV9, the J call TRBJ2-1, with no clear D. The germline CDR1 and CDR2 sequences are SGDLS and YYNGEE. This CDR3 has 12 residues. V lost 3 bases and J 7 bases, leaving 8 bases between the germline ends. The CDR3 DNA is TGTGCCAGCAGCGCCTCTTTTAATGAGCAGTTCTTC. Amino acids: CASSASFNEQFF.

CDR3 sequence (DNA): TGTGCCAGCAGCTTTTATTCGGGAGCCTACGAGCAGTACTTC. This translates into CASSFYSGAYEQYF. The V call is TRBV11-2, the J call TRBJ2-7, with D possibly TRBD2 on 6 matching bases. V shed 3 bases and J shed 2 bases, with 11 bases lying between them. Germline CDR1 and CDR2: SGHAT and FQNNGV. The CDR3 covers 14 residues.

The chain combines TRBV4-2 with TRBJ1-6; D may be TRBD1 (5 bases). V dropped 0 bases and J dropped 10 bases, with 19 bases sitting between them. This CDR3 has 17 residues. CDR1 and CDR2 (germline): LGHNA, YNFKEQ. CDR3 protein: CASSQEPSGQQGSPLHF. Here the CDR3 DNA reads TGTGCCAGCAGCCAAGAGCCCTCGGGGCAGCAAGGGTCACCCCTCCACTTT.

Written as DNA, the CDR3 is TGTGCCAGCAGCTTAAAATCAGGGGGCGCAATGAACACTGAAGCTTTCTTT. It translates to CASSLKSGGAMNTEAFF. The chain employs TRBV7-9 and TRBJ1-1, with 8 bases identical to TRBD1. The CDR3 length is 17 residues. In germline, CDR1 is SEHNR, CDR2 FQNEAQ (reference sequence). Trimming at V came to 2 bases and at J to 0 bases, leaving 8 bases not matched to a gene. The full variable domain, rest sourced from reference TRBV7-9 and TRBJ1-1, is DTGVSQNPRHKITKRGQNVTFRCDPISEHNRLYWYRQTLGQGPEFLTYFQNEAQLEKSRLLSDRFSAERPKGSFSTLEIQRTEQGDSAMYLCASSLKSGGAMNTEAFFGQGTRLTVV.

In its sample, this clonotype was seen a few times. The rearrangement links TRBV3-1 to TRBJ1-4; D is uncertain. Germline V gene sequence: CDR1 LGHDT, CDR2 YNNKEL (reference sequence). V was cut by 4 bases and J by 4 bases, with 13 bases left in between. The CDR3 contains 15 residues. The CDR3 region is CASSPGWQLNEKLFF. DNA of the CDR3: TGTGCCAGCAGCCCTGGATGGCAACTTAATGAAAAACTGTTTTTT.

This clonotype was seen only a few times. The chain joins TRBV2 to TRBJ2-7; 7 bases map to TRBD1. The germline CDR1 and CDR2 sequences are SNHLY and FYNNEI. J was trimmed by 7 bases and V by 3 bases; bases with no gene match: 9. The CDR3 is 14 residues long. Here the CDR3 reads CASSDRQGIYEQYF. CDR3 nucleotides: TGTGCCAGCAGTGACAGACAGGGCATCTATGAGCAGTACTTC.

This clonotype was detected a few times. The chain carries TRBV10-3 and TRBJ2-1; the D is unclear. Germline CDR1 ENHRY, CDR2 SYGVKD. V was clipped by 2 bases and J by 7 bases, with 9 bases between them. CDR3 length equals 13 residues. In DNA form, the CDR3 reads TGTGCCATCAGTGAGATTGTTGGGAATGAGCAGTTCTTC. Amino acid sequence: CAISEIVGNEQFF.

Only a few counts were recorded for this clonotype. The J gene is TRBJ2-7, the V gene TRBV20-1; 7 nucleotides align to TRBD2. Germline-derived CDR1 and CDR2 are DFQATT and SNEGSKA (reference sequence). The J segment lost 3 bases and the V segment lost 3 bases, leaving 2 bases of the junction unmatched. This CDR3 contains 12 residues. Here the CDR3 reads CSASASGYEQYF. The CDR3 DNA reads TGCAGTGCTAGTGCTAGCGGCTACGAGCAGTACTTC.

The chain has TRBV29-1 and TRBJ2-1; TRBD2 matches 7 bases. The CDR3 extends over 13 amino acids. Per germline, CDR1 SQVTM and CDR2 ANQGSEA. V trimming: 4 bases; J trimming: 10 bases; junction bases outside the gene matches: 10. The CDR3 coding sequence is TGCAGCGTTGGTCCTTTACTAGCGACAGAGCAGTTCTTC. It translates to CSVGPLLATEQFF.

This clonotype was recorded a few times. The chain joins TRBV7-2 to TRBJ1-5, with D tentatively TRBD1 (5 bases). Germline CDR1 SGHTA, CDR2 FQGNSA. CDR3 length: 14 residues. V lost 5 bases, J lost 2 bases, and 10 bases lay in between. The CDR3 nucleotides read TGTGCCAGCAGCCAAGGGGCAGGCAATCAGCCCCAGCATTTT. It codes for CASSQGAGNQPQHF.

V usage is TRBV4-1 and J usage is TRBJ2-2; TRBD2 matches 8 bases. V lost 0 bases and J lost 2; bases outside the gene matches: 14. Germline CDR1 and CDR2: MGHRA and YSYEKL. The length of the CDR3 is 20 residues. CDR3 bases: TGCGCCAGCAGCCAAGAACTCCCTAAGCCAGCGGGAGTAAACACCGGGGAGCTGTTTTTT. Translation: CASSQELPKPAGVNTGELFF.